What follows are 17 T cell receptor beta chains derived from one specimen sequenced in a study of blood T cell repertoires in COVID-19. The repertoire was sequenced with immunoSEQ multiplex PCR; TCRdb's copy has only in-frame clones and lacks some. This table holds approximately 69,000 clones, about four fifths found once. Sequencing was carried out using peripheral blood. Receptors originate from a woman of 80 years or more with acute or convalescent COVID-19.

The chain joins TRBV19 to TRBJ2-7, with D perhaps matching TRBD1 (6 bases). This CDR3 region has 14 residues. CDR1 LNHDA and CDR2 SQIVND come from the germline V gene (reference sequence). The V and J ends lost 9 bases and 8 bases respectively, with 23 bases between them. CDR3 sequence: CASAPGTTITKQYF. CDR3 nucleotide sequence: TGTGCCAGCGCTCCCGGGACAACAATTACGAAGCAGTACTTC. The full variable domain, with the rest looked up from reference TRBV19 and TRBJ2-7, is DGGITQSPKYLFRKEGQNVTLSCEQNLNHDAMYWYRQDPGQGLRLIYYSQIVNDFQKGDIAEGYSVSREKKESFPLTVTSAQKNPTAFYLCASAPGTTITKQYFGPGTRLTVT.

In DNA form, the CDR3 reads TGTGCCAGCAGCCAGGGACTGAGCACAGATACGCAGTATTTT. The encoded protein is CASSQGLSTDTQYF. This rearrangement joins TRBV7-9 to TRBJ2-3; possibly TRBD2 for D (6 bases). Trimming stripped 5 bases from V and 0 bases from J, with 9 bases between. The CDR3 sequence is 14 residues long. CDR1 SEHNR and CDR2 FQNEAQ come from the germline V gene (reference sequence).

A single count supports this clone. The chain carries TRBV19 and TRBJ1-1, with 9 bases that match TRBD1. CDR3 length equals 15 residues. The J segment lost 6 bases and the V segment lost 5 bases, leaving 10 bases of the junction unmatched. Per germline, CDR1 LNHDA and CDR2 SQIVND (reference sequence). The CDR3 region has the DNA TGTGCCAGTAGTGCCCGGACAGGGGTCCTGGCTGAAGCTTTCTTT. Translating gives CASSARTGVLAEAFF.

V is TRBV11-3 and J is TRBJ2-7; perhaps TRBD2 as D (6 bases). CDR1 and CDR2 from the germline V gene are SGHNT and YENEEA. The CDR3 spans 13 residues. The V end was cut by 4 bases, the J end by 4 bases, with 11 bases between. CDR3 sequence (DNA): TGTGCCAGCAGCTCGGGACTTTCGTACGAGCAGTACTTC. It translates to CASSSGLSYEQYF.

The chain has TRBV27 and TRBJ1-6, with D unclear. The V gene's germline CDR1 is MNHEY and CDR2 SMNVEV (reference sequence). Deletions cut 4 bases from V and 4 bases from J, with 23 bases between. The CDR3 covers 19 residues. CDR3 nucleotide sequence: TGTGCCAGCAGTTCACCCGGGGTCGTCAGTCAGAAGTATAATTCACCCCTCCACTTT. It encodes CASSSPGVVSQKYNSPLHF.

V is TRBV29-1 and J is TRBJ2-1; 8 nucleotides align to TRBD1. V shed 3 bases and J 7 bases; nucleotides not matched to a gene: 5. The CDR3 sequence is 13 residues long. CDR1 is SQVTM, CDR2 ANQGSEA, per germline. CDR3 sequence: CSVDPGGKNEQFF. The CDR3 coding sequence is TGCAGCGTTGATCCAGGGGGCAAAAATGAGCAGTTCTTC.

This clone has just one count. The rearrangement links TRBV7-9 to TRBJ2-7; D possibly corresponds to TRBD1 (6 bases). CDR1 is SEHNR, CDR2 FQNEAQ, per germline (reference sequence). This CDR3 is 16 amino acids long. Trimming took 5 bases from V and 7 from J, leaving 24 bases between them. Here the CDR3 reads CASSTRSVTGRGEQYF. The DNA for the CDR3 is TGTGCCAGCAGCACACGCTCCGTTACAGGGCGCGGGGAGCAGTACTTC.

The chain employs TRBV19 and TRBJ2-4, with TRBD1 matching over 10 bases. The CDR3 loop spans 15 amino acids. Germline V gene sequence: CDR1 LNHDA, CDR2 SQIVND (reference sequence). The ends lost 4 bases at V and 4 bases at J; junction bases unmatched: 4. The CDR3 region has the DNA TGTGCCAGTAGTACCGAGGACAGGGGGAAAAACATTCAGTACTTC. This encodes CASSTEDRGKNIQYF.

The V call is TRBV14, the J call TRBJ2-7; TRBD1 is a possible D gene (5 bases). The germline gives CDR1 SGHDN, CDR2 FVKESK. The V and J ends lost 1 base and 2 bases respectively, with 12 bases between them. CDR3 length equals 15 residues. CDR3 region: CASSQVGAGTYEQYF. As DNA, the CDR3 is TGTGCCAGCAGCCAAGTAGGGGCAGGCACCTACGAGCAGTACTTC.

This chain connects TRBV27 to TRBJ2-1, with 10 bases that match TRBD1. Germline V gene data show CDR1 as MNHEY and CDR2 as SMNVEV (reference sequence). The CDR3 sequence is 16 residues long. The V and J ends lost 8 bases and 2 bases, in that order; junction bases with no gene match: 9. CDR3 protein: CASGTGVLAPYNEQFF. The CDR3 DNA reads TGTGCCAGCGGGACAGGGGTATTAGCGCCCTACAATGAGCAGTTCTTC.

The chain has TRBV29-1 and TRBJ2-7; possibly TRBD1 for D (6 bases). The germline V and J ends were trimmed by 4 bases and 10 bases, with 17 bases remaining between them. The CDR3 runs 12 residues. Germline lookup yields CDR1 SQVTM and CDR2 ANQGSEA. This chain's CDR3 is CSVGHTPGQQYF. In nucleotides, the CDR3 is TGCAGCGTTGGCCATACACCGGGACAACAGTACTTC.

The V call is TRBV6-5, the J call TRBJ2-5, with D possibly being TRBD2 (6 bases). The CDR3 has 12 amino acids. The V gene lost 6 bases and the J gene lost 4 bases, with 9 bases spanning the gap. Germline CDR1 reads MNHEY; CDR2 reads SVGAGI. CDR3 bases: TGTGCCAGCAGCCCGGAGGGAGAGACCCAGTACTTC. Amino acids: CASSPEGETQYF.

The J gene is TRBJ2-7, the V gene TRBV10-1; the match to TRBD2 covers 7 bases. The germline gives CDR1 WNHNN, CDR2 SYGVQD (reference sequence). This CDR3 has 12 residues. J gave up 6 bases and V 6 bases, and 5 bases lay outside the gene matches. In nucleotides, the CDR3 is TGCGCCAGCAGCCTCGGGGAGGGCGAGCAGTACTTC. This sequence encodes CASSLGEGEQYF.

The chain links TRBV7-2 to TRBJ2-1; 13 bases match TRBD2. The germline V gene has CDR1 SGHTA and CDR2 FQGNSA. The CDR3 extends over 17 amino acids. The junction had 6 bases not matched to a gene; V was cut back by 2 bases and J by 5 bases. CDR3 amino acids: CASSLLRTSGSHNEQFF. The CDR3 DNA reads TGTGCCAGCAGCTTATTGCGGACTAGCGGGAGCCACAATGAGCAGTTCTTC.

As DNA, the CDR3 is TGCGCCAGCAGCTCAACAGGGAACACCGGGGAGCTGTTTTTT. Protein product: CASSSTGNTGELFF. The rearrangement joins TRBV5-1 to TRBJ2-2; a weak D match, TRBD1 (5 bases). Between the trimmed V and J ends, which lost 3 bases and 1 base, there was a span of 7 bases. The CDR3 totals 14 residues. CDR1 and CDR2 from the germline V gene are SGHRS and YFSETQ.

This chain joins TRBV4-1 and TRBJ2-5; TRBD1 agrees at 9 bases. The CDR3 contains 15 residues. The V gene end was trimmed by 2 bases and the J gene end by 5 bases; junction bases not matched to a gene: 6. CDR1 and CDR2 (germline): MGHRA, YSYEKL. DNA of the CDR3: TGCGCCAGCAGCCAAATTCCGGGACAGGGTGAGACCCAGTACTTC. This sequence encodes CASSQIPGQGETQYF.

The chain couples TRBV14 to TRBJ2-5; perhaps TRBD1 as D (7 bases). Germline V gene data show CDR1 as SGHDN and CDR2 as FVKESK. The V end lost 2 bases, the J end lost 12 bases, and 19 bases lay between the germline ends. The CDR3 consists of 14 residues. CDR3 DNA: TGTGCCAGCAGCCAATATAAAGGGGGCGGGAAGGAGTACTTC. This gives the protein CASSQYKGGGKEYF.